This T cell receptor (beta chain) is drawn from a study of siplizumab effects on memory and regulatory T cells (dated by TCRdb to the late 2010s). A note on the overall study: The study examined how the anti-CD2 antibody siplizumab affects alloreactive T-cell subsets in allogeneic mixed lymphocyte reactions built from human PBMCs.

Sorted unstimulated T cells and proliferating T cells recovered from mixed lymphocyte reactions underwent TCRbeta CDR3 sequencing. Fresh whole blood from approximately 10 HLA-typed healthy donors was used to isolate PBMCs. Overall study results and their limits: The cumulative frequency of alloreactive sequences that could be traced back to unstimulated CD4+ memory T cells was significantly reduced by siplizumab. Among mappable alloreactive CD4+ clones, the Treg-derived fraction averaged about 70% with siplizumab versus about 27% in control reactions. Whether proliferating Tregs from siplizumab cultures actually had suppressive function was not functionally confirmed. A naive or memory phenotype could not be assigned to roughly 80-95% of proliferating CD4+ or CD8+ clones. Compared with memory T cells, unstimulated naive T cells appeared more diverse, and naive cells seemed to make a substantial contribution to the alloresponse. Because sequences below about 10^-5 frequency were poorly captured, only a minor fraction of alloreactive clones could be mapped to unstimulated subsets.

Library preparation employed the immunoSEQ multiplex PCR assay. About 10^5 TCR templates per sample were assayed on the deep sequencing platform. Genomic DNA extracted from sorted T cells was used for TCRbeta CDR3 sequencing. As for how the authors treated the data: Clonal analysis of TCRbeta CDR3 data was done in the R programming language. Alloreactive CD4+ and CD8+ clones were defined by comparing unstimulated samples with post-reaction CFSE-low samples. Alloreactive CD4+ clones were assigned to regulatory or non-regulatory origin by matching sequences to sorted unstimulated Treg and non-Treg repertoires. TCRdb re-hosts the immuneACCESS table, in-frame sequences only. Its copies lack some clones; in the studies checked, an unresolved V gene accounts for under half of them, and the cause for the rest is not known. The DNA was the basis for D and trimming; V, J and clone size are from that table. The sample records some 100,000 clones, approximately 94% of which are singletons. The biggest ten clones account for around 6.5% of the sample.

In the germline V gene, CDR1 corresponds to ENHRY and CDR2 to SYGVKD. Spanning cysteine to phenylalanine, the CDR3 consists of 15 amino acids. Solely the CDR3 DNA is kept, with 45 bases framed from the first base. V and J lose 0 bases and 1 base, and a span of 9 bases separates them. Points on this clone: What antigen it recognizes has not been identified. No qualities accompany the bases; no much larger clone lies one base away.

The sequenced sample consisted of CD8+ T cells sorted from blood. The receptor was derived from a human donor in good health. Recombination connected TRBV10-3 to TRBJ2-5; the D gene lacks a confident call. In nucleotide form, the sequence is TGTGCCATCAGTGAGTCGATAGGCACCCAAGAGACCCAGTACTTC. Translated, this gives CAISESIGTQETQYF.